This record looks at one T cell receptor (beta chain) sequence and its context. The antigen remains undetermined. Libraries were prepared by immunoSEQ multiplex PCR; TCRdb keeps only in-frame clonotypes and omits some of them. The table has around 68,000 clones, about 85% seen once. The sample is drawn from a study of OX40 agonist ivuxolimab in advanced cancers. The cohort excluded patients with autoimmune disease history or systemic immunosuppression. Collection of blood occurred at baseline, at cycle 4 day 1, and at cycle 7 day 1. From germline, CDR1 is MNHNS and CDR2 SASEGT. The CDR3 extends over 13 amino acids. The V end lost 4 bases, the J end lost 0 bases, and 6 bases lay between the germline ends. General study points: Nonresponders included some who also had low normalized T-cell clonal expansion. Averaged across samples, CD8+ T cells carried more expanded clones than CD4+ did.

The receptor comes from an adult with an advanced solid tumor such as melanoma, head and neck, liver or kidney cancer. This chain joins TRBV6-1 and TRBJ1-2; D is undetermined. Sequencing used CD4+ or CD8+ T cells sorted from blood, obtained in a trial of the OX40 agonist ivuxolimab. The chain's CDR3 is CASSAVANYGYTF. In nucleotides, the CDR3 is TGTGCCAGCAGTGCAGTAGCTAACTATGGCTACACCTTC.